These 31 T cell receptor beta chains originate from one sample sequenced in a study of blood T cell repertoires in COVID-19. TCRdb's table, derived via immunoSEQ multiplex PCR, lists solely in-frame clones and lacks some. This table has 15,000 or so clones, approximately 86% appearing once. Sequenced input: peripheral blood. The receptors were gathered from a human donor in a cohort sampled during active COVID-19.

CDR3 sequence (DNA): TGCGCCAGCAGCCAATCAGCACAGGGAGAATACTCACCCCTCCACTTT. This sequence encodes CASSQSAQGEYSPLHF. The V call is TRBV4-3, the J call TRBJ1-6; maybe TRBD1 (6 bases). This CDR3 spans 16 amino acids. Germline CDR1 is LGHNA and CDR2 is YSLEER. Deletions cut 2 bases from V and 10 bases from J, with 18 bases between.

The rearrangement uses TRBV4-3 and TRBJ1-1; D not resolved. Trimming removed 0 bases at V and 6 bases at J, with 14 bases between. Germline CDR1 LGHNA, CDR2 YSLEER. The CDR3 runs 15 residues. CDR3 DNA: TGCGCCAGCAGCCAAGATTGGGCTCAAACGCCTGAAGCTTTCTTT. This encodes CASSQDWAQTPEAFF.

The chain links TRBV7-9 to TRBJ2-7; perhaps TRBD1 as D (6 bases). V gave up 5 bases and J gave up 0 bases, with 14 bases separating them. This CDR3 contains 15 residues. CDR1 and CDR2 from the germline V gene are SEHNR and FQNEAQ (reference sequence). CDR3 amino acids: CASSPPTGLSYEQYF. CDR3 DNA sequence: TGTGCCAGCAGCCCCCCGACAGGCCTCTCCTACGAGCAGTACTTC.

J is TRBJ2-3 and V is TRBV2, with unresolved D. Trimming left V 6 bases short and J 1 base short, with 11 bases between. The CDR3 is 14 amino acids. Germline values: CDR1 SNHLY, CDR2 FYNNEI. The CDR3 DNA sequence: TGTGCCAGCAGCCCCCTAAGTGGCACAGATACGCAGTATTTT. Protein: CASSPLSGTDTQYF.

The V and J genes are TRBV10-3 and TRBJ2-3; 7 bases match TRBD2. V shed 6 bases, J shed 2 bases, and the junction held 23 bases outside the gene matches. The CDR3 sequence is 20 residues long. In germline, CDR1 is ENHRY, CDR2 SYGVKD. The CDR3 bases are TGTGCCATCAGCCCTAAATCTTCAGGAGGGAGGGGAATATACACAGATACGCAGTATTTT. It yields the protein CAISPKSSGGRGIYTDTQYF.

The chain joins TRBV4-1 to TRBJ1-5; D is possibly TRBD1 (5 bases). CDR3 size: 15 residues. The germline V gene has CDR1 MGHRA and CDR2 YSYEKL. V dropped 3 bases and J dropped 0 bases, with 9 bases sitting between them. The CDR3 loop reads CASSQGQGSNQPQHF. In DNA form, the CDR3 reads TGCGCCAGCAGCCAGGGGCAGGGTAGCAATCAGCCCCAGCATTTT.

This chain uses TRBV7-8 with TRBJ2-3; D gene unclear. The CDR3 consists of 16 residues. CDR1 is SGHVS, CDR2 FQNEAQ, per germline. Between the trimmed V and J ends, which lost 5 bases and 4 bases, there was a span of 19 bases. The chain's CDR3 is CASSPSPLMAADTQYF. The DNA for the CDR3 is TGTGCCAGCAGCCCCTCGCCTCTGATGGCTGCAGATACGCAGTATTTT.

The chain is built from TRBV6-2 or TRBV6-3 and TRBJ1-3; possibly TRBD1 for D (6 bases). V gave up 4 bases and J gave up 2 bases, with 12 bases separating them. This CDR3 comprises 15 residues. Per germline, CDR1 MNHEY and CDR2 SVGEGT. Here the CDR3 DNA reads TGTGCCAGCAGTTTCAACCGGGACACTGGAAACACCATATATTTT. It codes for CASSFNRDTGNTIYF.

The chain links TRBV21-1 to TRBJ1-2. TRBV21-1 is a listed pseudogene. This CDR3 contains 15 residues. CDR3 sequence (DNA): TGTGCCAGCAGCCCTCGAGGGAAGCCATCCCTCGGCTACACCTTC. This sequence encodes CASSPRGKPSLGYTF.

This rearrangement joins TRBV6-5 to TRBJ2-7; D might be TRBD1 (6 bases). The CDR3 loop spans 15 amino acids. Per germline, CDR1 MNHEY and CDR2 SVGAGI. The V end was cut by 5 bases, the J end by 3 bases, with 17 bases between. The CDR3 here is CASSIYQGSSYEQYF. The CDR3 DNA reads as TGTGCCAGCAGTATCTACCAGGGGTCCAGCTACGAGCAGTACTTC.

Only one count was recorded for this clone. The chain carries TRBV19 and TRBJ1-5, with 7 bases that match TRBD1. Germline V gene sequence: CDR1 LNHDA, CDR2 SQIVND (reference sequence). The junction had 9 bases not matched to a gene; V was cut back by 4 bases and J by 6 bases. The CDR3 spans 15 residues. CDR3 DNA: TGTGCCAGTAGTACTGACAGGGTTAAGCGTCAGCCCCAGCATTTT. Its translation: CASSTDRVKRQPQHF.

The chain combines TRBV7-9 with TRBJ2-7; 9 nucleotides line up with TRBD1. The CDR3 covers 13 residues. Germline trimming cut 7 bases from V and 2 bases from J; bases unmatched to any gene: 3. Germline CDR1 is SEHNR and CDR2 is FQNEAQ (reference sequence). The CDR3 protein is CASTGTGTYEQYF. The CDR3 DNA is TGTGCCAGCACAGGGACAGGGACCTACGAGCAGTACTTC.

This chain joins TRBV9 and TRBJ1-6, with 7 bases aligning to TRBD1. CDR1 and CDR2 from the germline V gene are SGDLS and YYNGEE. Trimming removed 2 bases from V and 8 bases from J; junction bases left unmatched: 7. The length of the CDR3 is 15 residues. CDR3 in DNA: TGTGCCAGCAGCGTCCGGGACAGCAGGGATTCACCCCTCCACTTT. Protein: CASSVRDSRDSPLHF.

In its sample, this clone was seen once. The chain recombines TRBV10-3 with TRBJ1-2; maybe TRBD1 (6 bases). V dropped 2 bases and J dropped 10 bases, with 17 bases sitting between them. CDR1 and CDR2 (germline): ENHRY, SYGVKD. This CDR3 is 14 amino acids long. The CDR3 sequence: CAISEPDSLKDYTF. Written as DNA, the CDR3 is TGTGCCATCAGTGAGCCGGACAGCCTAAAAGACTACACCTTC.

This clone has only a few counts. This rearrangement joins TRBV6-6 to TRBJ2-4; 8 bases align to TRBD2. The germline V gene has CDR1 MNHNY and CDR2 SVGAGI (reference sequence). V trimming: 5 bases; J trimming: 8 bases; junction bases outside the gene matches: 5. The CDR3 is made up of 13 amino acids. The chain's CDR3 is CASSVGGGYIQYF. DNA of the CDR3: TGTGCCAGCAGTGTCGGGGGGGGGTACATTCAGTACTTC.

J is TRBJ2-7 and V is TRBV2; possibly TRBD2 for D (6 bases). Germline loops: CDR1 SNHLY, CDR2 FYNNEI. V was trimmed by 7 bases and J by 6 bases, leaving 10 bases between them. The CDR3 runs to 11 residues. The CDR3 region is CASTRETEQYF. As DNA, the CDR3 is TGTGCCAGCACGCGGGAAACCGAGCAGTACTTC.

CDR3 nucleotide sequence: TGTGCCAGCAGCTTGGCGGCGGGACAGTTCCATTCACCCCTCCACTTT. It encodes CASSLAAGQFHSPLHF. V usage is TRBV5-4 and J usage is TRBJ1-6, with 7 bases that match TRBD1. The CDR3 runs to 16 residues. The J segment lost 8 bases and the V segment lost 0 bases, leaving 8 bases of the junction unmatched. CDR1 is SGHNT and CDR2 is YYREEE in the germline V gene (reference sequence).

V and J are TRBV6-6 and TRBJ1-1; D remains ambiguous. V was clipped by 2 bases and J by 1 base, with 8 bases between them. The CDR3 has 14 residues. The V gene's germline CDR1 is MNHNY and CDR2 SVGAGI (reference sequence). CDR3: CASSYGWANTEAFF. For the CDR3, the DNA is TGTGCCAGCAGTTACGGGTGGGCGAACACTGAAGCTTTCTTT.

V usage is TRBV6-6 and J usage is TRBJ1-5; a possible D gene is TRBD1 (5 bases). Germline-derived CDR1 and CDR2 are MNHNY and SVGAGI (reference sequence). This CDR3 has 13 amino acids. V gave up 6 bases and J gave up 5 bases, with 11 bases separating them. CDR3 region: CASRPLGDQPQHF. DNA of the CDR3: TGTGCCAGCAGACCTTTAGGGGATCAGCCCCAGCATTTT.

The chain links TRBV5-3 to TRBJ2-1, with D possibly TRBD2 on 5 matching bases. TRBV5-3 falls under the ORF class, with uncertain function. Trimming stripped 2 bases from V and 4 bases from J, with 16 bases between. The CDR3 is 16 amino acids. Here the CDR3 reads CARSLLVGLAYNEQFF. CDR3 bases: TGTGCCAGAAGCTTACTCGTCGGACTTGCATACAATGAGCAGTTCTTC.

This clone was recorded only once. The chain joins TRBV6-2 or TRBV6-3 to TRBJ1-5; the D gene is possibly TRBD1 (5 bases). CDR1 and CDR2 (germline): MNHEY, SVGEGT. The V end was cut by 5 bases, the J end by 3 bases, with 11 bases between. This CDR3 comprises 14 residues. CDR3 sequence (DNA): TGTGCCAGCAGTCTAATGACAGCCAATCAGCCCCAGCATTTT. Translation: CASSLMTANQPQHF.

The chain has TRBV6-2 or TRBV6-3 and TRBJ2-2; TRBD1 matches 7 bases. Germline assignment: CDR1 MNHEY and CDR2 SVGEGT. This CDR3 comprises 15 residues. Trimming removed 5 bases from V and 3 bases from J; junction bases left unmatched: 6. The CDR3 sequence: CASSGDRRYTGELFF. CDR3 nucleotides: TGTGCCAGCAGTGGGGACAGACGATACACCGGGGAGCTGTTTTTT.

This clone was seen only once. The genes are TRBV3-1 (or the pseudogene TRBV3-2) and TRBJ1-1, with D maybe TRBD1 (5 bases). The CDR3 extends over 14 amino acids. Trimming left V 3 bases short and J 1 base short, with 9 bases between. Germline CDR1 LGHDT, CDR2 YNNKEL (reference sequence). CDR3 DNA sequence: TGTGCCAGCAGCCATAGGGGAAAGAACACTGAAGCTTTCTTT. Its translation is CASSHRGKNTEAFF.

This clone was recorded only once. The rearrangement links TRBV7-3 to TRBJ2-3; 7 bases map to TRBD2. Unmatched junction bases numbered 4, after V lost 2 bases and J lost 5 bases. This CDR3 has 14 amino acids. In germline, CDR1 is SGHTA, CDR2 FQGTGA. CDR3 DNA sequence: TGTGCCAGCAGCTTAGCCGCGGGGGTAGATACGCAGTATTTT. Translated: CASSLAAGVDTQYF.

This chain connects TRBV18 to TRBJ1-3, with D unresolved. This CDR3 is built from 13 residues. Between the trimmed V and J ends, which lost 1 base and 7 bases, there was a span of 8 bases. CDR1 and CDR2 from the germline V gene are KGHSH and LQKENI. CDR3 DNA sequence: TGTGCCAGCTCACCACGGGCCTACAACACCATATATTTT. It yields the protein CASSPRAYNTIYF.

The chain joins TRBV5-1 to TRBJ2-7; 8 bases agree with TRBD1. With V trimmed by 3 bases and J by 1 base, 3 bases remained unmatched. Looked up from germline, CDR1 is SGHRS and CDR2 is YFSETQ. The CDR3 runs to 14 residues. For the CDR3, the DNA is TGCGCCAGCAGCTCCCGGGACAGGTCCTACGAGCAGTACTTC. Translating gives CASSSRDRSYEQYF.

The rearrangement links TRBV7-2 to TRBJ1-5; D ambiguous. The V end lost 5 bases, the J end lost 4 bases, and 9 bases lay between the germline ends. CDR1 and CDR2 (germline): SGHTA, FQGNSA. There are 13 residues in the CDR3. The CDR3: CASSTYTNQPQHF. The CDR3, as DNA: TGTGCCAGCAGCACGTACACGAATCAGCCCCAGCATTTT.

This chain connects TRBV4-3 to TRBJ2-5, with 12 bases lining up with TRBD2. The CDR3 is 18 amino acids. Germline V gene lookup returns CDR1 LGHNA and CDR2 YSLEER. J lost 4 bases, V lost 3 bases, and 12 bases had no gene match. The CDR3 region is CASSHRTSGNEFGETQYF. CDR3 sequence (DNA): TGCGCCAGCAGCCACCGGACTAGCGGGAACGAATTCGGAGAGACCCAGTACTTC.

The V call is TRBV4-1, the J call TRBJ1-1; D might be TRBD1 (6 bases). CDR3 length: 14 amino acids. Germline CDR1 reads MGHRA; CDR2 reads YSYEKL. The germline V and J ends were trimmed by 0 bases and 4 bases, with 9 bases remaining between them. DNA of the CDR3: TGCGCCAGCAGCCAAGAAGGGGGATTCACTGAAGCTTTCTTT. This translates into CASSQEGGFTEAFF.

J is TRBJ1-2 and V is TRBV4-3; no clear D gene. V was shortened by 0 bases and J by 3 bases, with 14 bases between the two germline ends. This CDR3 contains 16 residues. Looked up from germline, CDR1 is LGHNA and CDR2 is YSLEER. CDR3 nucleotides: TGCGCCAGCAGCCAAGACGGATTTGGTGGGCACTATGGCTACACCTTC. It is translated as CASSQDGFGGHYGYTF.

This chain joins TRBV5-5 and TRBJ2-5, with D uncertain. Germline-derived CDR1 and CDR2 are SGHKS and YYEKEE (reference sequence). This CDR3 comprises 15 residues. Trimming cost V 0 bases and J 1 base, with 10 bases left between them. The CDR3 region is CASSLAVAAQETQYF. CDR3 bases: TGTGCCAGCAGCTTGGCAGTGGCCGCCCAAGAGACCCAGTACTTC.